This T cell receptor beta chain was recorded in a study of shared clonotypes between healthy human individuals. This CDR3 has 14 residues. With V trimmed by 7 bases and J by 9 bases, 9 bases remained unmatched. CDR1 and CDR2 (germline): MNHEY, SMNVEV (reference sequence). TCRdb's copy holds only in-frame clones and misses some; the assay was immunoSEQ multiplex PCR. The sample records 2 million to 2.5 million clones, 92% being singletons. J is TRBJ1-5 and V is TRBV27, with 10 bases lining up with TRBD1. The sequenced sample consisted of naive CD4+ T cells from PBMCs. Subset in this sample: CD45RA+ positively selected. The receptor's source is a man younger than 30 in good health. Some clones in this sample may be carry-over from other donors' samples. The CDR3 is CASTPGQGIGPQHF. CDR3 coding DNA: TGTGCCAGCACTCCGGGACAGGGGATCGGGCCCCAGCATTTT.